This T cell receptor (beta chain) was recovered during a study of blood T cell repertoires in COVID-19. CDR3 size: 15 residues. Germline V CDR1 and CDR2: PRHDT, FYEKMQ (reference sequence). Trimming cost V 3 bases and J 0 bases, with 10 bases left between them. Assay used: immunoSEQ multiplex PCR; TCRdb lists only in-frame clones, some missing. The table shows 90,000 to 110,000 clones, with about nine tenths occurring only once. The sample taken for sequencing was peripheral blood. This sequence joins TRBV13 and TRBJ2-3; no clear D gene. The sequence derives from a human donor in a cohort sampled during active COVID-19. The CDR3 spells CASSFPMLSTDTQYF. DNA of the CDR3: TGTGCCAGCAGCTTTCCCATGCTAAGCACAGATACGCAGTATTTT.